These 15 T cell receptor beta chains came from one sample sequenced in a study of T cells in Graves' hyperthyroidism and ophthalmopathy. Researchers took RNA transcripts and amplified the TCR beta CDR3 regions from them. When the TCR CDR3 underwent first-round RT-PCR, the HTBI primer set was used. TCRdb reprocessed the multiplex PCR reads with MiXCR, giving one entry per CDR3 protein. Among some 530,000 distinct CDR3 sequences listed, about 20% were seen once. Source material: blood. These receptors all come from a woman in her 70s with Graves' ophthalmopathy.

The genes are TRBV7-8 and TRBJ1-1, with 10 bases fitting TRBD1. J lost 4 bases, V lost 4 bases, and 3 bases had no gene match. The CDR3 runs to 14 residues. The V gene's germline CDR1 is SGHVS and CDR2 FQNEAQ. This CDR3 is CASSWTGGITEAFF. For the CDR3, the DNA is TGTGCCAGCAGCTGGACAGGGGGGATCACTGAAGCTTTCTTT.

V and J are TRBV4-1 and TRBJ2-7; 14 nucleotides align to TRBD2. J lost 0 bases, V lost 3 bases, and 4 bases had no gene match. Germline CDR1 reads MGHRA; CDR2 reads YSYEKL. The CDR3 is 17 residues long. The CDR3 loop reads CASSHGGLAGGSYEQYF. CDR3 DNA sequence: TGCGCCAGCAGCCACGGAGGACTAGCGGGAGGCTCCTACGAGCAGTACTTC.

The rearrangement joins TRBV20-1 to TRBJ2-5; perhaps TRBD1 as D (6 bases). V was trimmed by 2 bases and J by 4 bases, leaving 11 bases between them. CDR3 size: 13 residues. In germline, CDR1 is DFQATT, CDR2 SNEGSKA (reference sequence). CDR3 sequence: CSARSWTAETQYF. The CDR3 DNA is TGCAGTGCTAGATCTTGGACAGCAGAGACCCAGTACTTC.

This clonotype was seen many times. The chain couples TRBV5-1 to TRBJ1-2; 9 nucleotides agree with TRBD1. The V gene end was trimmed by 10 bases and the J gene end by 6 bases; junction bases not matched to a gene: 10. The V gene's germline CDR1 is SGHRS and CDR2 YFSETQ. CDR3 length: 13 residues. The CDR3 here is CASRDRERDGYTF. The DNA of the CDR3 is TGCGCCTCCCGGGACAGGGAACGGGATGGCTACACCTTC.

In this sample, this clonotype turned up a few times. This chain joins TRBV19 and TRBJ1-5; the D gene is possibly TRBD1 (5 bases). V lost 3 bases to trimming and J lost 5 bases, with 14 bases between them. Germline-derived CDR1 and CDR2 are LNHDA and SQIVND (reference sequence). The CDR3 spans 15 residues. The CDR3 region is CASSIAQVGDQPQHF. The CDR3 DNA reads TGTGCCAGTAGTATCGCCCAGGTGGGGGATCAGCCCCAGCATTTT.

As concerns this clonotype: The junction departs from the called germline gene at one end, perhaps through a read error. The rearrangement links TRBV6-1 to TRBJ2-5; 12 positions agree with TRBD2. CDR3 length: 16 residues. Germline V gene data show CDR1 as MNHNS and CDR2 as SASEGT. The CDR3 spells CASSRTSGTQQGTRYF. The CDR3 DNA reads as TGTGCCAGCAGTCGGACTAGCGGGACCCAACAGGGGACCCGGTACTTC.

This clonotype appeared once. This chain connects TRBV5-1 to TRBJ2-1, with a tentative D call TRBD1 (6 bases). The length of the CDR3 is 15 residues. Per germline, CDR1 SGHRS and CDR2 YFSETQ. The ends were cut back, 4 bases at V and 4 bases at J, with 15 bases in the middle. The CDR3, as DNA: TGCGCCAGCAGCCCAACAGGGACCCCTTACAATGAGCAGTTCTTC. Translating gives CASSPTGTPYNEQFF. The full variable domain, in which reference TRBV5-1 and TRBJ2-1 provide the parts outside the CDR3, is KAGVTQTPRYLIKTRGQQVTLSCSPISGHRSVSWYQQTPGQGLQFLFEYFSETQRNKGNFPGRFSGRQFSNSRSEMNVSTLELGDSALYLCASSPTGTPYNEQFFGPGTRLTVL.

This clonotype was observed a few times. The chain has TRBV20-1 and TRBJ2-7; 8 positions match TRBD2. The length of the CDR3 is 13 residues. CDR1 and CDR2 (germline): DFQATT, SNEGSKA (reference sequence). V was pared by 5 bases and J by 7 bases, with 10 bases of the junction left unmatched. CDR3 residues: CSAALGGAEEQYF. The CDR3 DNA reads as TGCAGTGCTGCCCTCGGGGGGGCAGAAGAGCAGTACTTC.

The V gene is TRBV6-5, the J gene TRBJ2-3; 9 bases fit TRBD2. CDR1 is MNHEY, CDR2 SVGAGI, per germline. V was pared by 0 bases and J by 7 bases, with 5 bases of the junction left unmatched. The CDR3 totals 15 residues. CDR3 loop: CASSYSGGRANTQYF. CDR3 coding DNA: TGTGCCAGCAGTTACTCCGGCGGGAGGGCCAATACGCAGTATTTT.

This rearrangement joins TRBV10-3 to TRBJ2-1; TRBD2 is a possible D gene (5 bases). Germline V lookup: CDR1 ENHRY, CDR2 SYGVKD. Trimming pared 6 bases from V and 7 bases from J, leaving 13 bases between. The CDR3 runs to 13 residues. CDR3 coding DNA: TGTGCCATCAGGGGTCCCAGAGGGAATGAGCAGTTCTTC. This codes for CAIRGPRGNEQFF.

A few counts support this clonotype. The V call is TRBV9, the J call TRBJ1-1; unclear D gene. From germline, CDR1 is SGDLS and CDR2 YYNGEE. The CDR3 length is 13 residues. V was pared by 0 bases and J by 6 bases, with 9 bases between. This CDR3 is CASSVDVSAEAFF. DNA of the CDR3: TGTGCCAGCAGCGTAGACGTGTCCGCTGAAGCTTTCTTT.

This clonotype was seen only a few times. The chain links TRBV10-3 to TRBJ1-1; no definite D call. The germline V gene has CDR1 ENHRY and CDR2 SYGVKD. Trimming left V 11 bases short and J 0 bases short, with 10 bases between. The CDR3 length is 12 residues. The DNA of the CDR3 is TGTGCCGTTGGTGGCATGAACACTGAAGCTTTCTTT. This sequence encodes CAVGGMNTEAFF.

This clonotype has ten or more counts. The V call is TRBV5-1, the J call TRBJ2-3; no clear D gene. The V and J ends lost 4 bases and 4 bases respectively, with 7 bases between them. The CDR3 sequence is 12 residues long. Germline V gene sequence: CDR1 SGHRS, CDR2 YFSETQ. CDR3 in DNA: TGCGCCAGCAGCCCGCCGGCAGATACGCAGTATTTT. It is translated as CASSPPADTQYF.

The chain employs TRBV20-1 and TRBJ1-3; tentatively, D is TRBD1 (5 bases). In germline, CDR1 is DFQATT, CDR2 SNEGSKA (reference sequence). CDR3 length: 13 amino acids. The CDR3 here is CSTGGHSGNTIYF. Written as DNA, the CDR3 is TGCAGCACCGGGGGTCACTCTGGAAACACCATATATTTT.

CDR3 residues: CAISATRDLIYGYTF. CDR3 DNA sequence: TGTGCCATCAGTGCCACACGAGACCTGATTTATGGCTACACCTTC. The rearrangement links TRBV10-3 to TRBJ1-2, with D hard to call. In germline, CDR1 is ENHRY, CDR2 SYGVKD. Trimming removed 4 bases at V and 5 bases at J, with 17 bases between. This CDR3 contains 15 residues.